The T cell receptor (beta chain) under discussion was sequenced for a study of cytomegalovirus exposure and HLA in healthy donors. Regarding the study as a whole: Most TCR sequences were seen very rarely across donors, but some public TCRs occurred in many. In a later analysis, TCR beta V- and J-gene trimming showed a link to a missense DCLRE1C variant.

To note about this clone: Its antigen is not identified.

The CDR3 spans 14 residues. V was pared by 0 bases and J by 3 bases, with 8 bases between. The germline gives CDR1 WNHNN, CDR2 SYGVQD (reference sequence). PCR used 60 Vbeta primers and 13 Jbeta primers. The data were produced by immunoSEQ multiplex PCR, yet TCRdb's version contains in-frame clones alone and is incomplete. The data hold around 180,000 clones, with around four fifths observed a single time. The sequenced material came from PBMCs. This sequence joins TRBV10-1 and TRBJ1-2; D not resolved. The source is a girl under 18 in good health and CMV-seropositive. The CDR3 bases are TGCGCCAGCAGTGAGTCGTTCCGGTACTATGGCTACACCTTC. Translation gives CASSESFRYYGYTF.